Each of the 23 T cell receptor beta chains below was sequenced from the same sample in a study of shared clonotypes between healthy human individuals. TCRdb's copy holds only in-frame clones and misses some; the assay was immunoSEQ multiplex PCR. The sample includes around 2.5 million clones, roughly 93% of them seen just once. Source material: naive CD4+ T cells from PBMCs. Subset meaning: CD45RA+ positively selected. These receptors were obtained from a man aged 18-30 years in good health. Some clones in this sample may be carry-over from other donors' samples.

In its sample, this clone was seen once. This rearrangement joins TRBV6-5 to TRBJ2-1; perhaps D is TRBD1 or TRBD2 (5 bases each). CDR1 and CDR2 (germline): MNHEY, SVGAGI. The CDR3 runs to 15 residues. The V end lost 6 bases, the J end lost 7 bases, and 19 bases lay between the germline ends. CDR3 amino acids: CASRSGTLGSNEQFF. Here the CDR3 DNA reads TGTGCCAGCAGGTCCGGGACCCTGGGGTCTAATGAGCAGTTCTTC.

The V gene is TRBV2, the J gene TRBJ2-1, with D perhaps matching TRBD1 (6 bases). From germline, CDR1 is SNHLY and CDR2 FYNNEI. V shed 6 bases and J shed 6 bases, with 12 bases lying between them. The CDR3 is made up of 13 amino acids. CDR3 DNA sequence: TGTGCCAGCAGACAGGGCGTATTCAATGAGCAGTTCTTC. Amino acids: CASRQGVFNEQFF.

The rearrangement uses TRBV28 and TRBJ1-2, with no clear D. CDR1 MDHEN and CDR2 SYDVKM come from the germline V gene. With 3 bases removed from V and 8 bases from J, the gap between germline ends came to 13 bases. CDR3 length: 13 amino acids. CDR3 residues: CASSFRVNAGYTF. The CDR3 DNA sequence: TGTGCCAGCAGTTTTCGCGTTAATGCGGGCTACACCTTC.

This rearrangement joins TRBV5-1 to TRBJ1-4, with a possible D match to TRBD1 (6 bases). The V end lost 4 bases, the J end lost 3 bases, and 10 bases lay between the germline ends. Germline CDR1 reads SGHRS; CDR2 reads YFSETQ. This CDR3 is 14 amino acids long. CDR3 amino acids: CASSQDRANEKLFF. The CDR3 nucleotides read TGCGCCAGCAGCCAGGACAGAGCTAATGAAAAACTGTTTTTT.

V and J are TRBV5-1 and TRBJ2-1; a possible D gene is TRBD1 (5 bases). CDR1 and CDR2 from the germline V gene are SGHRS and YFSETQ. The CDR3 has 15 residues. Trimming shortened V by 4 bases and J by 9 bases, and 20 bases separated the two germline ends. CDR3 protein: CASSHDGQGRVEQFF. The CDR3 DNA reads TGCGCCAGCAGCCACGACGGGCAGGGCAGGGTTGAGCAGTTCTTC.

The chain links TRBV6-5 to TRBJ2-7, with D unclear. CDR3 length: 11 residues. Per germline, CDR1 MNHEY and CDR2 SVGAGI. This CDR3 is CASTGTYEQYF. In DNA form, the CDR3 reads TGTGCTTCAACTGGGACCTACGAGCAGTACTTC.

J is TRBJ2-7 and V is TRBV5-4, with TRBD2 identical over 8 bases. The CDR3 extends over 14 amino acids. Germline V gene data show CDR1 as SGHNT and CDR2 as YYREEE (reference sequence). The J segment lost 5 bases and the V segment lost 0 bases, leaving 4 bases of the junction unmatched. The CDR3 nucleotides read TGTGCCAGCAGCTTGGTCGGGAGGGCCGACGAGCAGTACTTC. It codes for CASSLVGRADEQYF. The full variable domain, completed using reference TRBV5-4 and TRBJ2-7, is ETGVTQSPTHLIKTRGQQVTLRCSSQSGHNTVSWYQQALGQGPQFIFQYYREEENGRGNFPPRFSGLQFPNYSSELNVNALELDDSALYLCASSLVGRADEQYFGPGTRLTVT.

This clone showed up just once. The identical CDR3 is also encoded by other nucleotide sequences in the sample. The chain carries TRBV18 and TRBJ2-1; TRBD2 agrees at 12 bases. Germline values: CDR1 KGHSH, CDR2 LQKENI. The CDR3 is made up of 15 amino acids. The junction had 2 bases not matched to a gene; V was cut back by 6 bases and J by 2 bases. The CDR3: CASSRTSGTYNEQFF. Here the CDR3 DNA reads TGTGCCAGCTCCCGGACTAGCGGGACCTACAATGAGCAGTTCTTC.

With respect to this clone: Other DNA sequences in this specimen translate into the identical CDR3. The gene calls are TRBV7-3 and TRBJ2-2, with TRBD2 matching over 13 bases. CDR1 is SGHTA, CDR2 FQGTGA, per germline. The CDR3 is made up of 16 amino acids. With V trimmed by 5 bases and J by 5 bases, 5 bases remained unmatched. In nucleotides, the CDR3 is TGTGCCAGCAGCAGGACTAGCGGGAGAAATACCGGGGAGCTGTTTTTT. As protein: CASSRTSGRNTGELFF.

This chain connects TRBV7-2 to TRBJ2-1; the D is unclear. Germline loops: CDR1 SGHTA, CDR2 FQGNSA. The CDR3 is made up of 13 amino acids. The V end lost 7 bases, the J end lost 9 bases, and 16 bases lay between the germline ends. The CDR3 DNA sequence: TGTGCCAGCACCTCGGGTCCGAGAGGTGAGCAGTTCTTC. It yields the protein CASTSGPRGEQFF.

The chain uses TRBV5-1 and TRBJ2-5; no reliable D call. CDR1 is SGHRS and CDR2 is YFSETQ in the germline V gene. CDR3 length equals 13 residues. V was shortened by 4 bases and J by 5 bases, with 12 bases between the two germline ends. CDR3 loop: CASSPRGTETQYF. The CDR3 DNA is TGCGCCAGCAGCCCCAGAGGCACCGAGACCCAGTACTTC.

The V call is TRBV7-3, the J call TRBJ2-1; D is unresolved. The V gene's germline CDR1 is SGHTA and CDR2 FQGTGA. With 2 bases removed from V and 12 bases from J, the gap between germline ends came to 8 bases. The CDR3 has 11 amino acids. In nucleotides, the CDR3 is TGTGCCAGCAGCTTAGGGTCTGCGCAGTTCTTC. Translated, it gives CASSLGSAQFF. Complete variable domain (other parts from reference TRBV7-3 and TRBJ2-1): GAGVSQTPSNKVTEKGKYVELRCDPISGHTALYWYRQSLGQGPEFLIYFQGTGAADDSGLPNDRFFAVRPEGSVSTLKIQRTERGDSAVYLCASSLGSAQFFGPGTRLTVL.

A word on this clone: This specimen includes other DNA sequences encoding the same CDR3. The rearrangement links TRBV6-5 to TRBJ2-7; 13 positions agree with TRBD2. With 6 bases clipped from V and 4 bases from J, the junction kept 6 bases outside the gene matches. CDR1 and CDR2 (germline): MNHEY, SVGAGI. The CDR3 has 15 residues. The CDR3, as DNA: TGTGCCAGCAGACCCGGACTAGCGGGAGCTTACGAGCAGTACTTC. It specifies CASRPGLAGAYEQYF.

The genes are TRBV7-2 and TRBJ2-3; unclear D gene. CDR1 is SGHTA and CDR2 is FQGNSA in the germline V gene. Trimming stripped 0 bases from V and 2 bases from J, with 9 bases between. The CDR3 spans 15 residues. The CDR3 DNA reads as TGTGCCAGCAGCTTAGCGGCCGGAATCACAGATACGCAGTATTTT. Translated: CASSLAAGITDTQYF.

The rearrangement links TRBV4-3 to TRBJ1-1; possible D gene TRBD1, 5 bases. Germline CDR1 LGHNA, CDR2 YSLEER. The V gene lost 2 bases and the J gene lost 2 bases, with 18 bases spanning the gap. CDR3 length equals 17 residues. This chain's CDR3 is CASSQLVEGYRNTEAFF. The CDR3 region has the DNA TGCGCCAGCAGCCAACTAGTTGAGGGGTACCGAAACACTGAAGCTTTCTTT.

The J gene is TRBJ2-1, the V gene TRBV6-1; a weak D match, TRBD2 (5 bases). The germline V gene encodes CDR1 MNHNS and CDR2 SASEGT. CDR3 length equals 12 residues. Trimming shortened V by 6 bases and J by 7 bases, and 10 bases separated the two germline ends. Here the CDR3 reads CASRPVANEQFF. As DNA, the CDR3 is TGTGCCAGCAGACCGGTAGCGAATGAGCAGTTCTTC.

The chain links TRBV28 to TRBJ2-5, with 7 bases identical to TRBD2. Germline assignment: CDR1 MDHEN and CDR2 SYDVKM. V lost 5 bases to trimming and J lost 11 bases; unmatched junction nucleotides: 11. The CDR3 is made up of 13 amino acids. In DNA form, the CDR3 reads TGTGCCAGCAGTATCGCGGGAGTGGGGGAGCAGTACTTC. Translating it yields CASSIAGVGEQYF.

V is TRBV4-3 and J is TRBJ2-1, with 9 positions matching TRBD2. Trimming removed 8 bases from V and 7 bases from J; junction bases left unmatched: 12. The germline V gene encodes CDR1 LGHNA and CDR2 YSLEER. This CDR3 is built from 15 residues. The CDR3 here is CASSPGSGSKNEQFF. The CDR3 coding sequence is TGCGCCAGCTCCCCGGGTAGCGGGAGCAAGAATGAGCAGTTCTTC.

The chain uses TRBV28 and TRBJ1-2; D is ambiguous. The CDR3 is made up of 13 amino acids. Germline V gene sequence: CDR1 MDHEN, CDR2 SYDVKM. The V end lost 4 bases, the J end lost 5 bases, and 11 bases lay between the germline ends. This CDR3 reads CASSSLRSYGYTF. The DNA of the CDR3 is TGTGCCAGCAGTTCTTTGCGGAGTTATGGCTACACCTTC.

This sequence joins TRBV9 and TRBJ1-3; TRBD1 agrees at 8 bases. CDR1 SGDLS and CDR2 YYNGEE come from the germline V gene. The CDR3 loop spans 16 amino acids. V lost 3 bases, J lost 4 bases, and 9 bases stayed unmatched. CDR3: CASSGQGSLAGNTIYF. CDR3 sequence (DNA): TGTGCCAGCAGCGGACAGGGGTCACTAGCCGGAAACACCATATATTTT.

V usage is TRBV28 and J usage is TRBJ1-4, with D maybe TRBD1 (5 bases). The CDR3 covers 16 residues. Looked up from germline, CDR1 is MDHEN and CDR2 is SYDVKM. The germline V and J ends were trimmed by 6 bases and 4 bases, with 18 bases remaining between them. The CDR3 here is CASRAGGAGDNEKLFF. CDR3 DNA sequence: TGTGCCAGCAGAGCCGGGGGAGCGGGAGATAATGAAAAACTGTTTTTT.

The J gene is TRBJ1-3, the V gene TRBV6-5; D is ambiguous. The germline V gene has CDR1 MNHEY and CDR2 SVGAGI. Trimming pared 4 bases from V and 4 bases from J, leaving 14 bases between. The CDR3 covers 15 residues. The CDR3 region has the DNA TGTGCCAGCAGTTCCCCCTCACCGGGCGGAAACACCATATATTTT. Translating gives CASSSPSPGGNTIYF.

This clone was counted between two and nine times. The CDR3 coding sequence is TGTGCTAGTGGTTTGGGACAGGGACCTAACACTGAAGCTTTCTTT. This sequence encodes CASGLGQGPNTEAFF. The chain recombines TRBV12-5 with TRBJ1-1; TRBD1 matches 7 bases. Germline CDR1 and CDR2: LGHNT and FRNRAP. V dropped 1 base and J dropped 2; count of bases not matched to a gene: 4. This CDR3 spans 15 amino acids.